The T cell receptor beta chain described here comes from a study of blood T cells in healthy people across ages. Study-level points and caveats: Comparison with aged donors showed that long-lived donors had more naive CD4+ cells and higher diversity.

Every sample had a minimum of 6 million PBMCs isolated. This clonotype was seen a handful of times. The antigen remains undetermined. The V end was cut by 2 bases, the J end by 4 bases, with 11 bases between. Germline loops: CDR1 MGHRA, CDR2 YSYEKL. This CDR3 spans 14 amino acids. The authors ran a second PCR of 7 to 11 cycles using a sample-barcoded 5' primer and a J-beta primer mix. Every cDNA molecule carried a tag from a template-switch adaptor bearing 12 random nucleotides. TCRdb re-analysed the 5' RACE reads in MiXCR, keeping a single row per CDR3 protein. The table lists fewer than 2,000,000 distinct CDR3 sequences, about 31% of them singletons.

J is TRBJ1-1 and V is TRBV4-1, with a tentative D call TRBD1 (6 bases). The sample was blood. The TCR was taken from a woman in her 30s in good health. CDR3 amino acids: CASSQSRGGTEAFF. DNA of the CDR3: TGCGCCAGCAGCCAAAGCAGGGGAGGCACTGAAGCTTTCTTT.